These 24 T cell receptor beta chains originate from one sample sequenced in a study of blood T cell repertoires in COVID-19. Clones were read by immunoSEQ multiplex PCR, and TCRdb kept only the in-frame ones, dropping some. The table shows nearly 350,000 clones, with 87% occurring only once. Input material: peripheral blood. These receptors all come from a woman between 50 and 59 years old with COVID-19, enrolled during active disease.

This clone was recorded only once. The gene calls are TRBV5-1 and TRBJ1-2, with 7 bases fitting TRBD1. The V segment lost 4 bases and the J segment 5 bases; nucleotides outside the gene matches: 11. This CDR3 comprises 15 residues. Germline V gives CDR1 SGHRS, CDR2 YFSETQ. This CDR3 reads CASSPVGDSKYGYTF. The CDR3 coding sequence is TGCGCCAGCAGCCCCGTAGGGGACAGCAAATATGGCTACACCTTC.

The rearrangement uses TRBV16 and TRBJ2-3, with 8 bases that match TRBD2. The germline V gene encodes CDR1 KGHSY and CDR2 FQNENV. The CDR3 extends over 17 amino acids. The V and J ends lost 3 bases and 4 bases, in that order; junction bases with no gene match: 12. CDR3 coding DNA: TGTGCCAGCAGCCAGCTATCCTCGGGACTAGTCCCAGATACGCAGTATTTT. This sequence encodes CASSQLSSGLVPDTQYF.

The chain links TRBV29-1 to TRBJ1-1; the match to TRBD1 covers 7 bases. CDR1 and CDR2 (germline): SQVTM, ANQGSEA. The CDR3 is 12 amino acids. The V gene end was trimmed by 6 bases and the J gene end by 1 base; junction bases not matched to a gene: 2. CDR3 nucleotide sequence: TGCAGCGTGACAGGGTCGAACACTGAAGCTTTCTTT. It specifies CSVTGSNTEAFF. Variable domain in full (rest from reference TRBV29-1 and TRBJ1-1): SAVISQKPSRDICQRGTSLTIQCQVDSQVTMMFWYRQQPGQSLTLIATANQGSEATYESGFVIDKFPISRPNLTFSTLTVSNMSPEDSSIYLCSVTGSNTEAFFGQGTRLTVV.

V usage is TRBV7-2 and J usage is TRBJ2-7; 12 bases align to TRBD2. V shed 5 bases and J 2 bases; nucleotides not matched to a gene: 10. CDR3 length: 17 residues. Germline V gene sequence: CDR1 SGHTA, CDR2 FQGNSA. The CDR3 sequence is CASSPRLAGARAYEQYF. The CDR3 nucleotides read TGTGCCAGCAGCCCACGACTAGCGGGAGCCAGAGCCTACGAGCAGTACTTC.

J is TRBJ1-1 and V is TRBV27; possibly TRBD1 for D (6 bases). Germline CDR1 is MNHEY and CDR2 is SMNVEV (reference sequence). The germline V and J ends were trimmed by 1 base and 2 bases, with 8 bases remaining between them. The CDR3 spans 14 residues. In DNA form, the CDR3 reads TGTGCCAGCAGTTTATTGGACAGAAACACTGAAGCTTTCTTT. Its translation is CASSLLDRNTEAFF.

The genes are TRBV5-1 and TRBJ2-7, with a possible D match to TRBD2 (6 bases). Germline values: CDR1 SGHRS, CDR2 YFSETQ. CDR3 length equals 13 residues. V was shortened by 4 bases and J by 5 bases, with 13 bases between the two germline ends. The CDR3 reads CASSNGGPNEQYF. The CDR3 nucleotides are TGCGCCAGCAGCAATGGAGGGCCCAACGAGCAGTACTTC. The full variable domain, with the rest looked up from reference TRBV5-1 and TRBJ2-7, is KAGVTQTPRYLIKTRGQQVTLSCSPISGHRSVSWYQQTPGQGLQFLFEYFSETQRNKGNFPGRFSGRQFSNSRSEMNVSTLELGDSALYLCASSNGGPNEQYFGPGTRLTVT.

This chain joins TRBV6-5 and TRBJ2-2, with 8 bases that match TRBD1. Trimming removed 6 bases from V and 4 bases from J; junction bases left unmatched: 4. Germline CDR1 and CDR2: MNHEY and SVGAGI. CDR3 length: 14 residues. This chain's CDR3 is CASSDRGGTGELFF. In nucleotides, the CDR3 is TGTGCCAGCAGCGACAGGGGAGGCACCGGGGAGCTGTTTTTT.

The chain couples TRBV6-5 to TRBJ1-1; 10 bases match TRBD1. After removal of 5 bases from V and 7 bases from J, the junction contained 4 bases not matched to a gene. CDR3 length: 13 residues. Germline V lookup: CDR1 MNHEY, CDR2 SVGAGI. The CDR3 sequence is CASSNRDRGEAFF. The CDR3 DNA reads as TGTGCCAGCAGTAACCGGGACAGGGGTGAAGCTTTCTTT.

This clone was counted only a few times. This chain links TRBV18 with TRBJ1-1; tentative D call: TRBD1 (6 bases). Germline values: CDR1 KGHSH, CDR2 LQKENI. The CDR3 spans 16 residues. The germline V and J ends were trimmed by 3 bases and 2 bases, with 16 bases remaining between them. Written as DNA, the CDR3 is TGTGCCAGCTCACCGCAGGGGAGGGGTGCTAACACTGAAGCTTTCTTT. Translated, it gives CASSPQGRGANTEAFF. The variable domain in full, completed from reference TRBV18 and TRBJ1-1, reads NAGVMQNPRHLVRRRGQEARLRCSPMKGHSHVYWYRQLPEEGLKFMVYLQKENIIDESGMPKERFSAEFPKEGPSILRIQQVVRGDSAAYFCASSPQGRGANTEAFFGQGTRLTVV.

This clone was seen only once. CDR3 nucleotides: TGTGCCAGCAGCTCGACAGACAGGGGGGGCTACGAGCAGTACTTC. It encodes CASSSTDRGGYEQYF. The chain has TRBV11-3 and TRBJ2-7, with 9 bases identical to TRBD1. The CDR3 has 15 amino acids. V gave up 4 bases and J gave up 3 bases; unmatched junction bases: 7. Germline V lookup: CDR1 SGHNT, CDR2 YENEEA. Supplemented by reference TRBV11-3 and TRBJ2-7, the full variable domain reads EAGVVQSPRYKIIEKKQPVAFWCNPISGHNTLYWYLQNLGQGPELLIRYENEEAVDDSQLPKDRFSAERLKGVDSTLKIQPAELGDSAVYLCASSSTDRGGYEQYFGPGTRLTVT.

This chain connects TRBV5-1 to TRBJ2-2, with D possibly being TRBD1 (6 bases). CDR1 and CDR2 (germline): SGHRS, YFSETQ. The CDR3 runs 16 residues. Trimming removed 3 bases at V and 1 base at J, with 13 bases between. CDR3 sequence: CASSSFGTKNTGELFF. CDR3 nucleotide sequence: TGCGCCAGCAGCTCCTTCGGGACAAAGAACACCGGGGAGCTGTTTTTT. The whole variable domain, remainder taken from reference TRBV5-1 and TRBJ2-2, is KAGVTQTPRYLIKTRGQQVTLSCSPISGHRSVSWYQQTPGQGLQFLFEYFSETQRNKGNFPGRFSGRQFSNSRSEMNVSTLELGDSALYLCASSSFGTKNTGELFFGEGSRLTVL.

The chain is built from TRBV24-1 and TRBJ1-5; a possible D gene is TRBD1 (5 bases). Trimming took off 4 bases at V and 7 bases at J, with 10 bases between the two ends. There are 13 residues in the CDR3. CDR1 is KGHDR, CDR2 SFDVKD, per germline. This chain's CDR3 is CATSEGARQPQHF. CDR3 DNA sequence: TGTGCCACCAGTGAAGGGGCGAGGCAGCCCCAGCATTTT.

The CDR3 loop reads CASSLTGDNEQFF. The DNA of the CDR3 is TGTGCCAGCAGCCTCACCGGGGACAATGAGCAGTTCTTC. The chain links TRBV7-2 to TRBJ2-1; D perhaps matches TRBD2 (5 bases). The V end was cut by 5 bases, the J end by 5 bases, with 10 bases between. The CDR3 consists of 13 residues. Germline lookup yields CDR1 SGHTA and CDR2 FQGNSA.

CDR3: CASPKGGYTGANVLTF. The CDR3 DNA follows: TGTGCCAGCCCGAAGGGGGGGTATACTGGGGCCAACGTCCTGACTTTC. The V and J genes are TRBV21-1 and TRBJ2-6; the table's TRBD2 call for D was not verified on the DNA. TRBV21-1 is classified as a pseudogene. CDR3 length: 16 residues.

V usage is TRBV29-1 and J usage is TRBJ2-7; 10 bases are a match to TRBD2. This CDR3 has 13 residues. V lost 7 bases, J lost 3 bases, and 6 bases stayed unmatched. Germline-derived CDR1 and CDR2 are SQVTM and ANQGSEA. The CDR3 bases are TGCAGCGGAAAACTAGCGGGGAGCTACGAGCAGTACTTC. Protein: CSGKLAGSYEQYF.

The V gene is TRBV5-1, the J gene TRBJ1-2; 7 bases agree with TRBD1. The CDR3 is made up of 15 amino acids. CDR1 and CDR2 (germline): SGHRS, YFSETQ. V dropped 3 bases and J dropped 2; count of bases not matched to a gene: 7. The DNA of the CDR3 is TGCGCCAGCAGCTATGGGGGGACAGCCAACTATGGCTACACCTTC. Encoded protein: CASSYGGTANYGYTF.

V is TRBV18 and J is TRBJ1-3; 8 bases agree with TRBD1. Looked up from germline, CDR1 is KGHSH and CDR2 is LQKENI. Unmatched junction bases numbered 6, after V lost 4 bases and J lost 4 bases. The CDR3 is made up of 15 amino acids. CDR3 residues: CASSLGQGTGNTIYF. CDR3 DNA: TGTGCCAGCTCACTTGGACAGGGTACAGGAAACACCATATATTTT.

The chain carries TRBV7-8 and TRBJ2-7, with TRBD1 identical over 8 bases. The CDR3 is made up of 16 amino acids. CDR1 and CDR2 (germline): SGHVS, FQNEAQ. J lost 0 bases, V lost 3 bases, and 7 bases had no gene match. CDR3: CASSFTTGDPSYEQYF. The CDR3 DNA sequence: TGTGCCAGCAGCTTTACGACAGGGGATCCCTCCTACGAGCAGTACTTC.

This CDR3 is CASSLQGDNSPLHF. CDR3 sequence (DNA): TGTGCCAGCAGTCTGCAGGGGGATAATTCACCCCTCCACTTT. The chain employs TRBV27 and TRBJ1-6; 7 bases agree with TRBD1. The CDR3 runs to 14 residues. Unmatched junction bases numbered 3, after V lost 5 bases and J lost 5 bases. Germline CDR1 is MNHEY and CDR2 is SMNVEV (reference sequence).

This chain joins TRBV4-2 and TRBJ1-6; 7 nucleotides align to TRBD1. CDR1 is LGHNA and CDR2 is YNFKEQ in the germline V gene. There are 16 residues in the CDR3. V lost 4 bases and J lost 7; bases outside the gene matches: 10. The CDR3 reads CASSLGTAGTNSPLHF. CDR3 bases: TGTGCCAGCAGCCTTGGGACAGCCGGGACGAATTCACCCCTCCACTTT.

The chain joins TRBV6-5 to TRBJ2-3; 7 bases fit TRBD1. V trimming: 8 bases; J trimming: 9 bases; junction bases outside the gene matches: 5. This CDR3 is built from 11 residues. The germline gives CDR1 MNHEY, CDR2 SVGAGI. CDR3: CASAQGQTQYF. The CDR3 nucleotides are TGTGCCAGCGCCCAGGGACAGACGCAGTATTTT.

J is TRBJ2-5 and V is TRBV5-4; 7 nucleotides line up with TRBD2. CDR3 length: 13 residues. CDR1 is SGHNT, CDR2 YYREEE, per germline (reference sequence). V dropped 6 bases and J dropped 5; count of bases not matched to a gene: 7. The CDR3, as DNA: TGTGCCAGCAACCCCGTGGGGGGGGAGACCCAGTACTTC. Its protein product is CASNPVGGETQYF.

The rearrangement joins TRBV7-9 to TRBJ1-5; possibly TRBD1 for D (6 bases). This CDR3 region has 16 residues. V gave up 5 bases and J gave up 5 bases, with 19 bases separating them. Germline lookup yields CDR1 SEHNR and CDR2 FQNEAQ (reference sequence). CDR3 in DNA: TGTGCCAGCAGCCATTCAATTAGGGGGGGCTATCAGCCCCAGCATTTT. It translates to CASSHSIRGGYQPQHF.

The chain joins TRBV11-2 to TRBJ1-2, with 12 nucleotides matching TRBD1. The CDR3 has 16 residues. After removal of 5 bases from V and 3 bases from J, the junction contained 7 bases not matched to a gene. CDR1 is SGHAT and CDR2 is FQNNGV in the germline V gene. Here the CDR3 reads CASSRPGDRGHYGYTF. The CDR3 DNA follows: TGTGCCAGCAGCCGACCGGGGGACAGGGGGCACTATGGCTACACCTTC. The whole variable domain, remainder taken from reference TRBV11-2 and TRBJ1-2, is EAGVAQSPRYKIIEKRQSVAFWCNPISGHATLYWYQQILGQGPKLLIQFQNNGVVDDSQLPKDRFSAERLKGVDSTLKIQPAKLEDSAVYLCASSRPGDRGHYGYTFGSGTRLTVV.